The clone carrying this TCR beta chain was seen just once. In the study's own analysis: Amplifying reference gene primers gave estimates of nucleated cell counts. Clones were read by immunoSEQ multiplex PCR, and TCRdb kept only the in-frame ones, dropping some. The D gene and trimming were derived from the DNA, and the V and J assignments and clone size from that table. The sample lists approximately 210,000 clones; about nine tenths were seen once. The record originates from a study of blood T cell repertoires in COVID-19. Study as a whole: Both acute and convalescent COVID-19 samples were obtained from the United States, Italy and Spain. T cells, B-cell-depleted T cells, or PBMCs supplied cDNA or gDNA.

This CDR3 spans 17 amino acids. V dropped 1 base and J dropped 6 bases, with 18 bases sitting between them. Germline CDR1 and CDR2: LNHNV and YYDKDF (reference sequence). The V call is TRBV15, the J call TRBJ1-4; possible D gene TRBD1, 5 bases. The specimen was peripheral blood. The source of this sequence is a woman between 40 and 50 years old with acute or convalescent COVID-19. In nucleotides, the CDR3 is TGTGCCACCAGCAGAGCTAGAACAGGAGGGGAGGATGAAAAACTGTTTTTT. Encoded protein: CATSRARTGGEDEKLFF.